These 8 T cell receptor beta chains originate from one sample sequenced in a study of regulatory T cells in long-lasting Graves disease. Time point: newly diagnosed GD, antithyroid drugs for less than 3 months. PBMC RNA was the source of the TCR library. HTBI primers from iRepertoire and Arm-PCR of CDR3 regions yielded the TCR beta libraries. TCRdb fed the multiplex PCR reads into MiXCR, producing one record per CDR3 protein. The table has about 540,000 distinct CDR3 sequences, roughly 14% seen once. The same sample was also studied in work on T cells in Graves' hyperthyroidism and ophthalmopathy.

Material: peripheral blood mononuclear cells (PBMCs), obtained at new diagnosis, from a patient treated with antithyroid drugs. These receptors originate from a man between 25 and 39 years old with Graves disease.

This clonotype was recorded many times. V gene TRBV11-1 combines with J gene TRBJ2-5, with a weak D call TRBD2 (5 bases). Germline V gene lookup returns CDR1 SGHAT and CDR2 FQDESV (reference sequence). This CDR3 comprises 14 residues. V gave up 4 bases and J gave up 3 bases, with 12 bases separating them. CDR3 loop: CASSSPGSKETQYF. The DNA for the CDR3 is TGTGCCAGCAGCTCACCGGGATCTAAAGAGACCCAGTACTTC.

A note on this clonotype: A much larger clone lies one base from this, so it may be a read error. V is TRBV27 and J is TRBJ1-1; no firm D call. The germline CDR1 and CDR2 sequences are MNHEY and SMNVEV (reference sequence). The CDR3 covers 14 residues. This CDR3 reads CASSATVMNTVAFF. The CDR3 DNA sequence: TGTGCCAGCAGTGCAACGGTCATGAACACTGTAGCTTTCTTT.

This clonotype was found many times. As DNA, the CDR3 is TGTGCCTGGAGTGGGTACAGGGAGGTCGACACTGAAGCTTTCTTT. Protein product: CAWSGYREVDTEAFF. The chain has TRBV30 and TRBJ1-1; TRBD1 might be the D (6 bases). The V and J ends lost 1 base and 3 bases respectively, with 15 bases between them. Germline CDR1 is GTSNPN and CDR2 is SVGIG (reference sequence). The length of the CDR3 is 15 residues.

Note on this clonotype: This sequence may be a read error, since a much larger clone differs from it by one base. V is TRBV29-1 and J is TRBJ2-1; D is undetermined. V lost 8 bases, J lost 8 bases, and 22 bases lay in between. The CDR3 sequence is 14 residues long. In germline, CDR1 is SQVTM, CDR2 ANQGSEA. CDR3 DNA: TGCAGCATCCCAGGTACTCCTCGTCGGTATGAGCAGTTCTTC. Translation gives CSIPGTPRRYEQFF.

This clonotype was counted at least ten times. The rearrangement links TRBV2 to TRBJ1-4; 9 bases match TRBD1. V lost 6 bases, J lost 7 bases, and 9 bases stayed unmatched. Germline V gene lookup returns CDR1 SNHLY and CDR2 FYNNEI. The CDR3 has 15 residues. The CDR3 coding sequence is TGTGCCAGCAGCAAGCCCGGGACAGGGCGTGAAAAACTGTTTTTT. It specifies CASSKPGTGREKLFF.

The CDR3 DNA sequence: TGTGCCAGCAGCATGGACAGGGTTTTAGGCGAGCAGTACTTC. Translated: CASSMDRVLGEQYF. This rearrangement joins TRBV11-2 to TRBJ2-7; 8 bases fit TRBD1. Germline V lookup: CDR1 SGHAT, CDR2 FQNNGV. The length of the CDR3 is 14 residues. Unmatched junction bases numbered 9, after V lost 5 bases and J lost 6 bases.

This clonotype was seen a handful of times. A far bigger clonotype differs at one base, so this is likely a read error. The chain recombines TRBV12-3 or TRBV12-4 with TRBJ2-3; D uncertain. The J call may be wrong; the DNA end is better matched by TRBJ2-1. The CDR3 spans 12 residues. The CDR3 here is CASSFKWNGQFF. The CDR3 nucleotides are TGTGCCAGCAGTTTTAAGTGGAATGGGCAGTTCTTC.

Concerning this clonotype: A much larger clone lies one base from this, so it may be a read error. The genes are TRBV13 and TRBJ1-5, with unresolved D. In germline, CDR1 is PRHDT, CDR2 FYEKMQ (reference sequence). Between the trimmed V and J ends, which lost 0 bases and 8 bases, there was a span of 5 bases. CDR3 length: 12 residues. For the CDR3, the DNA is TGTGCCAGCAGCTTAGGGGATAAGCCCCAGCATTTT. It specifies CASSLGDKPQHF.